This T cell receptor beta chain came from a study of kidney transplant recipient with SARS-CoV-2 infection. Many counts were recorded for this clonotype. J lost 4 bases, V lost 4 bases, and 8 bases had no gene match. The CDR3 spans 16 residues. Germline V lookup: CDR1 MDHEN, CDR2 SYDVKM. TCRdb re-called the reads through MiXCR, storing one row per CDR3 protein. Seen here are 200,000 to 300,000 distinct CDR3 sequences, about 30% observed once, and the top ten hold about 7%. This TCR derives from a male patient in his thirties who had COVID-19 and was a kidney transplant recipient. Some T cells here may be from the graft donor. The sample consisted of a blood sample, taken at baseline and on roughly day 110 from a kidney transplant recipient. The chain recombines TRBV28 with TRBJ2-5; the match to TRBD2 covers 11 bases. CDR3 amino acids: CASSSLSSGRRETQYF. The CDR3 nucleotides are TGTGCCAGCAGTTCCTTGTCTAGCGGGAGGAGAGAGACCCAGTACTTC. Drawing the rest from reference TRBV28 and TRBJ2-5, the complete variable domain is DVKVTQSSRYLVKRTGEKVFLECVQDMDHENMFWYRQDPGLGLRLIYFSYDVKMKEKGDIPEGYSVSREKKERFSLILESASTNQTSMYLCASSSLSSGRRETQYFGPGTRLLVL.